These T cell receptor beta chains were read from a single sample in a study of blood T cell repertoires in COVID-19. TCRdb's copy holds only in-frame clones and misses some; the assay was immunoSEQ multiplex PCR. The repertoire holds 200,000 to 300,000 clones, with roughly 88% as singletons. The sample consisted of peripheral blood. These receptors were taken from a man aged 80 or over with acute or convalescent COVID-19. CDR3s include the opening cysteine and the closing phenylalanine or tryptophan. Each record gives: clone size, J gene, V gene, D gene, CDR3 protein, CDR3 DNA. A D gene is named only where the DNA matches it firmly. For some rows the clone size is stated as once, few or many, or as a class when expanded; others skip it.

NA,TRBJ2-6,TRBV5-8,NA,CASKRTDFNVLTF,TGTGCCAGCAAAAGGACGGACTTTAACGTCCTGACTTTC
NA,TRBJ1-1,TRBV5-1,TRBD1,CASSYGTALEGTEAFF,TGCGCCAGCAGCTACGGGACAGCCCTTGAAGGCACTGAAGCTTTCTTT
once,TRBJ2-3,TRBV5-1,TRBD1,CASSNILRKQGADTQYF,TGCGCCAGCAGCAACATATTGCGTAAACAGGGGGCAGATACGCAGTATTTT
NA,TRBJ2-7,TRBV27,NA,CASSFSPAVVSYEQYF,TGTGCCAGCAGTTTCTCCCCCGCGGTAGTAAGCTACGAGCAGTACTTC
NA,TRBJ1-5,TRBV18,NA,CASSPVRGHLQPQHF,TGTGCCAGCTCCCCCGTCCGAGGGCATCTGCAGCCCCAGCATTTT
once,TRBJ1-5,TRBV7-2,TRBD1,CASSSADREDQPQHF,TGTGCCAGCAGCTCCGCCGACAGGGAAGATCAGCCCCAGCATTTT
NA,TRBJ2-2,TRBV2,NA,CASSEALGGSGELFF,TGTGCCAGCAGTGAAGCGCTTGGGGGCAGCGGGGAGCTGTTTTTT
few,TRBJ1-6,TRBV19,NA,CASNRANYNSPLHF,TGTGCCAGTAACAGGGCCAACTATAATTCACCCCTCCACTTT
NA,TRBJ1-1,TRBV6-1,NA,CASSEGRDYTEAFF,TGTGCCAGCAGTGAAGGCCGTGACTACACTGAAGCTTTCTTT
few,TRBJ1-1,TRBV18,NA,CASSPSLGLLNTEAFF,TGTGCCAGCTCACCCTCTCTGGGACTTTTGAACACTGAAGCTTTCTTT
once,TRBJ2-7,TRBV28,NA,CASSPGVEQYF,TGTGCCAGCAGCCCAGGGGTCGAGCAGTACTTC